The present T cell receptor beta chain was sequenced within a study of cytomegalovirus exposure and HLA in healthy donors. The PCR was carried out with 60 Vbeta primers and 13 Jbeta primers. The assay was immunoSEQ multiplex PCR, and TCRdb's table has in-frame clones only and misses some. In the table there are over 100,000 clones, about 78% of which are singletons. Study-level points and caveats: TRBV6-2, TRBV6-3 and some other V segments were excluded as indistinguishable.

The germline CDR1 and CDR2 sequences are MDHEN and SYDVKM. The trim removed 7 bases at V and 7 bases at J, leaving 4 bases unmatched. This CDR3 comprises 13 residues. Worth noting for this clone: The antigen is undetermined.

The sample taken for sequencing was PBMCs. The rearrangement joins TRBV28 to TRBJ2-1; 10 positions agree with TRBD1. The sequence was collected from a female donor in good health and CMV-seronegative. CDR3 region: CASIGQGGNEQFF. In DNA, the CDR3 is TGTGCCAGCATAGGACAGGGGGGTAATGAGCAGTTCTTC.